A single sample is the source of the 16 T cell receptor beta chains below, sequenced in a study of OX40 agonist ivuxolimab in advanced cancers. Clones were sequenced by immunoSEQ multiplex PCR, and TCRdb holds only the in-frame ones, with some missing. This sample has tens of thousands of clones, with roughly nine tenths found just once. The material sequenced was CD4+ or CD8+ T cells sorted from blood, taken in a trial of the OX40 agonist ivuxolimab. The source of these receptors is an adult with an advanced solid tumor such as melanoma, head and neck, liver or kidney cancer.

The genes are TRBV19 and TRBJ2-5; the D gene is possibly TRBD1 (6 bases). The germline CDR1 and CDR2 sequences are LNHDA and SQIVND (reference sequence). The CDR3 covers 14 residues. V lost 1 base to trimming and J lost 5 bases, with 11 bases between them. CDR3 loop: CASSIGLRGETQYF. The CDR3 nucleotides are TGTGCCAGTAGTATAGGCTTGAGGGGGGAGACCCAGTACTTC.

The chain recombines TRBV5-1 with TRBJ1-6, with D unresolved. CDR3 length: 18 amino acids. The germline V gene encodes CDR1 SGHRS and CDR2 YFSETQ. V was cut by 0 bases and J by 0 bases, with 13 bases left in between. As DNA, the CDR3 is TGCGCCAGCAGCTTGGGACCGCCAACCAGCTCCTATAATTCACCCCTCCACTTT. As protein: CASSLGPPTSSYNSPLHF.

As DNA, the CDR3 is TGTGCCAGCTCACCACAAACGGGAGGGCCCATGCATGAGCAGTTCTTC. It is translated as CASSPQTGGPMHEQFF. V and J are TRBV18 and TRBJ2-1; TRBD2 matches 8 bases. CDR1 and CDR2 from the germline V gene are KGHSH and LQKENI. After removal of 1 base from V and 8 bases from J, the junction contained 10 bases not matched to a gene. There are 16 residues in the CDR3.

The chain recombines TRBV11-3 with TRBJ2-1, with 9 bases fitting TRBD2. In germline, CDR1 is SGHNT, CDR2 YENEEA. The trim removed 2 bases at V and 8 bases at J, leaving 7 bases unmatched. This CDR3 contains 15 residues. The CDR3 sequence: CASSLRREGRHEQFF. CDR3 DNA sequence: TGTGCCAGCAGCTTACGGCGGGAGGGCCGCCATGAGCAGTTCTTC. The full variable domain, its missing parts supplied by reference TRBV11-3 and TRBJ2-1, is EAGVVQSPRYKIIEKKQPVAFWCNPISGHNTLYWYLQNLGQGPELLIRYENEEAVDDSQLPKDRFSAERLKGVDSTLKIQPAELGDSAVYLCASSLRREGRHEQFFGPGTRLTVL.

This clone has a single count. This sequence joins TRBV4-3 and TRBJ1-6; a weak D match, TRBD1 (6 bases). The CDR3 length is 15 residues. CDR1 and CDR2 (germline): LGHNA, YSLEER. The ends were cut back, 0 bases at V and 9 bases at J, with 12 bases in the middle. Written as DNA, the CDR3 is TGCGCCAGCAGCCAAGACAGGGGATTTGGTTCACCCCTCCACTTT. It codes for CASSQDRGFGSPLHF.

The CDR3 nucleotides read TGTGCCAGCAGCGGGCAGGTTTCTAGCGGGGGAAACAATGAGCAGTTCTTC. Translation gives CASSGQVSSGGNNEQFF. The rearrangement links TRBV7-6 to TRBJ2-1; TRBD2 aligns across 10 bases. Germline lookup yields CDR1 SGHVS and CDR2 FNYEAQ. The CDR3 runs to 17 residues. The ends lost 5 bases at V and 5 bases at J; junction bases unmatched: 12.

The chain employs TRBV12-5 and TRBJ2-5; TRBD1 agrees at 7 bases. V trimming: 5 bases; J trimming: 1 base; junction bases outside the gene matches: 4. The CDR3 has 14 amino acids. Germline values: CDR1 LGHNT, CDR2 FRNRAP. The CDR3 reads CASGPGQVQETQYF. The CDR3 DNA is TGTGCTAGTGGTCCCGGACAGGTCCAAGAGACCCAGTACTTC.

This chain links TRBV28 with TRBJ2-4; 10 nucleotides align to TRBD2. The CDR3 length is 18 residues. Unmatched junction bases numbered 11, after V lost 4 bases and J lost 2 bases. Per germline, CDR1 MDHEN and CDR2 SYDVKM. The CDR3 nucleotides are TGTGCCAGCAGTTCTTTCTCCCGAGCGGGGGGGACCAAAAACATTCAGTACTTC. It translates to CASSSFSRAGGTKNIQYF.

V is TRBV2 and J is TRBJ1-1, with 7 bases identical to TRBD1. The junction had 8 bases not matched to a gene; V was cut back by 7 bases and J by 0 bases. Germline V gene sequence: CDR1 SNHLY, CDR2 FYNNEI. The CDR3 extends over 15 amino acids. The CDR3 DNA follows: TGTGCCAGCACTAGGGGGCTAGTCTTGAACACTGAAGCTTTCTTT. Its protein is CASTRGLVLNTEAFF.

The rearrangement links TRBV30 to TRBJ2-2; 10 nucleotides line up with TRBD1. Germline V lookup: CDR1 GTSNPN, CDR2 SVGIG (reference sequence). This CDR3 has 16 amino acids. After removal of 2 bases from V and 7 bases from J, the junction contained 10 bases not matched to a gene. The CDR3 sequence is CAWSSLTGGAGGELFF. CDR3 bases: TGTGCCTGGAGTTCCTTGACAGGGGGCGCAGGCGGGGAGCTGTTTTTT.

The CDR3 protein is CAWSVGGGTDTQYF. The CDR3 region has the DNA TGTGCCTGGAGTGTGGGGGGTGGCACAGATACGCAGTATTTT. The V and J genes are TRBV30 and TRBJ2-3; weak D call: TRBD2 (6 bases). V was shortened by 0 bases and J by 1 base, with 8 bases between the two germline ends. This CDR3 is built from 14 residues. Germline V CDR1 and CDR2: GTSNPN, SVGIG (reference sequence). Based on the CDR3 plus reference TRBV30 and TRBJ2-3, the full variable domain is SQTIHQWPATLVQPVGSPLSLECTVEGTSNPNLYWYRQAAGRGLQLLFYSVGIGQISSEVPQNLSASRPQDRQFILSSKKLLLSDSGFYLCAWSVGGGTDTQYFGPGTRLTVL.

Only a few counts were recorded for this clone. The chain combines TRBV6-1 with TRBJ2-5; D is unresolved. V lost 7 bases to trimming and J lost 4 bases, with 13 bases between them. CDR1 MNHNS and CDR2 SASEGT come from the germline V gene. The CDR3 loop spans 13 amino acids. The CDR3 protein is CASTLRQRETQYF. The CDR3 region has the DNA TGTGCCAGCACGCTACGGCAGAGAGAGACCCAGTACTTC.

The J gene is TRBJ2-7, the V gene TRBV11-3, with 9 bases aligning to TRBD2. In germline, CDR1 is SGHNT, CDR2 YENEEA. V gave up 5 bases and J gave up 2 bases; unmatched junction bases: 10. The CDR3 loop spans 16 amino acids. The CDR3 loop is CASSPVASGMPYEQYF. As DNA, the CDR3 is TGTGCCAGCAGCCCAGTTGCTAGCGGGATGCCCTACGAGCAGTACTTC.

The V and J genes are TRBV23-1 and TRBJ1-1; unclear D gene. TRBV23-1 is sorted into the ORF group, with uncertain function. This CDR3 spans 10 amino acids. The V end was cut by 6 bases, the J end by 3 bases, with 2 bases between. Written as DNA, the CDR3 is TGCGCCAGCAGGCACACTGAAGCTTTCTTT. Its translation is CASRHTEAFF.

This chain links TRBV28 with TRBJ1-1, with D unclear. Trimming removed 1 base at V and 6 bases at J, with 9 bases between. CDR1 and CDR2 (germline): MDHEN, SYDVKM. The CDR3 has 13 amino acids. The CDR3 is CASSLSGRAEAFF. In DNA form, the CDR3 reads TGTGCCAGCAGTTTATCGGGGAGGGCTGAAGCTTTCTTT.

The rearrangement uses TRBV5-4 and TRBJ2-7, with D hard to call. V was cut by 0 bases and J by 4 bases, with 14 bases left in between. Germline V gene data show CDR1 as SGHNT and CDR2 as YYREEE (reference sequence). This CDR3 spans 15 amino acids. Here the CDR3 reads CASSLEGGLGYEQYF. In nucleotides, the CDR3 is TGTGCCAGCAGCTTGGAAGGCGGTCTCGGGTACGAGCAGTACTTC. Full variable domain (missing parts from reference TRBV5-4 and TRBJ2-7): ETGVTQSPTHLIKTRGQQVTLRCSSQSGHNTVSWYQQALGQGPQFIFQYYREEENGRGNFPPRFSGLQFPNYSSELNVNALELDDSALYLCASSLEGGLGYEQYFGPGTRLTVT.